This entry is about one TCR beta chain. The antigen remains undetermined. Alongside a J-beta primer mix, a sample-barcoded 5' primer served in a second PCR lasting roughly 7 to 11 cycles. All cDNA molecules were each tagged by a template-switch adaptor with 12 random nucleotides. Each CDR3 protein is one row after TCRdb ran MiXCR on the 5' RACE reads. The sample lists 920,000 or so distinct CDR3 sequences; 40% to 55% were seen once. The data derive from a study of blood T cells in healthy people across ages. Study outcomes and limitations: The CMV status of each donor remained undetermined, and this could have confounded shifts in expanded clonotypes.

The clonotype originates from a woman in her fifties or sixties in good health. Sequenced material: blood.

The CDR3 DNA reads as TGTGCCAGCAGTTCCGGTCCGGGACTAGCTCTTTTCGAGCAGTACTTC. Translating it yields CASSSGPGLALFEQYF. The chain carries TRBV27 and TRBJ2-4; TRBD2 agrees at 9 bases. The J call may be in error: the DNA end matches TRBJ2-7 better. The CDR3 runs 16 residues. The V gene's germline CDR1 is MNHEY and CDR2 SMNVEV (reference sequence).